A single sample gave rise to the 29 T cell receptor beta chains below, sequenced in a study of post-analysis software for immune sequencing data. Study observations and caveats: TRBV5-6, TRBV5-1 and TRBV20-1 belonged to a set of about 5 TRBV segments that were more frequent in patients than controls.

Prepared TCR beta cDNA libraries contained unique molecular identifiers. Each CDR3 protein is one row after TCRdb ran MiXCR on the PCR reads. The sample shows about 540,000 distinct CDR3 sequences, around 34% of them seen only once. The antigens of these receptors remain unknown. Sequencing was performed on blood. The receptor set was obtained from a girl under 18 with multiple sclerosis.

The table lists this clonotype with many counts. The chain recombines TRBV20-1 with TRBJ2-7; D remains unclear. V shed 4 bases and J shed 0 bases, with 13 bases lying between them. The CDR3 loop spans 14 amino acids. Germline V CDR1 and CDR2: DFQATT, SNEGSKA (reference sequence). The CDR3 spells CSAIWAEVSYEQYF. The CDR3, as DNA: TGCAGTGCTATCTGGGCAGAGGTCTCCTACGAGCAGTACTTC.

Only a few counts were recorded for this clonotype. V is TRBV7-3 and J is TRBJ2-3; tentative D call: TRBD2 (6 bases). V gave up 1 base and J gave up 5 bases, with 10 bases separating them. The CDR3 contains 14 residues. CDR1 is SGHTA and CDR2 is FQGTGA in the germline V gene. The DNA of the CDR3 is TGTGCCAGCAGCTTAAACGGGGGTCGAGATACGCAGTATTTT. Protein product: CASSLNGGRDTQYF.

CDR3 DNA sequence: TGTGCCAGCAGCTTAGGTATCAGGGGGATCCAAGAGACCCAGTACTTC. This translates into CASSLGIRGIQETQYF. V gene TRBV11-3 combines with J gene TRBJ2-5, with 7 bases lining up with TRBD1. The CDR3 has 16 residues. Germline CDR1 and CDR2: SGHNT and YENEEA. V was pared by 1 base and J by 1 base, with 6 bases of the junction left unmatched.

This chain joins TRBV20-1 and TRBJ1-5, with TRBD1 as a possible D gene (5 bases). V lost 6 bases and J 4 bases, leaving 13 bases between the germline ends. The CDR3 runs to 13 residues. Germline CDR1 and CDR2: DFQATT and SNEGSKA (reference sequence). The CDR3 loop is CSAGLGGNQPQHF. CDR3 bases: TGCAGTGCCGGCCTCGGGGGAAATCAGCCCCAGCATTTT.

V is TRBV28 and J is TRBJ1-1; no firm D call. The CDR3 is made up of 14 amino acids. Trimming removed 3 bases at V and 5 bases at J, with 13 bases between. CDR1 and CDR2 from the germline V gene are MDHEN and SYDVKM. The CDR3 region is CASSLDRVKTEAFF. CDR3 DNA: TGTGCCAGCAGTTTGGATAGGGTTAAGACTGAAGCTTTCTTT.

V and J are TRBV11-2 and TRBJ1-2, with a weak D call TRBD1 (5 bases). CDR1 SGHAT and CDR2 FQNNGV come from the germline V gene. Trimming shortened V by 7 bases and J by 7 bases, and 19 bases separated the two germline ends. This CDR3 region has 14 residues. The CDR3 sequence: CASNQGGVIGGYTF. In nucleotides, the CDR3 is TGTGCCAGCAACCAGGGAGGGGTAATCGGTGGCTACACCTTC.

CDR3 nucleotides: TGTGCCAGCAGTTACTCGAAAGGGAACTATGGCTACACCTTC. Residues: CASSYSKGNYGYTF. The chain employs TRBV6-6 and TRBJ1-2; no clear D. Germline V CDR1 and CDR2: MNHNY, SVGAGI (reference sequence). CDR3 length equals 14 residues. V gave up 0 bases and J gave up 2 bases, with 7 bases separating them.

The genes are TRBV29-1 and TRBJ1-4; D might be TRBD1 (6 bases). The CDR3 extends over 13 amino acids. The V gene's germline CDR1 is SQVTM and CDR2 ANQGSEA. V dropped 4 bases and J dropped 7 bases, with 13 bases sitting between them. CDR3 bases: TGCAGCGTTGGGGCAGGGGTAGGTGAAAAACTGTTTTTT. As protein: CSVGAGVGEKLFF.

The rearrangement joins TRBV6-6 to TRBJ2-1; TRBD2 agrees at 7 bases. Germline V gives CDR1 MNHNY, CDR2 SVGAGI (reference sequence). The CDR3 runs to 13 residues. Trimming at V came to 0 bases and at J to 13 bases, leaving 6 bases not matched to a gene. CDR3 DNA sequence: TGTGCCAGCAGTTACTCGATTGGGACTACACAGTTCTTC. Encoded protein: CASSYSIGTTQFF.

V gene TRBV20-1 combines with J gene TRBJ2-7; D is possibly TRBD2 (6 bases). The CDR3 has 17 residues. CDR1 is DFQATT and CDR2 is SNEGSKA in the germline V gene (reference sequence). Deletions cut 0 bases from V and 4 bases from J, with 22 bases between. The CDR3 protein is CSARDILSEGLRYEQYF. CDR3 nucleotide sequence: TGCAGTGCTAGAGATATTTTATCGGAGGGGTTGAGATACGAGCAGTACTTC.

This clonotype came up a few times. The genes are TRBV9 and TRBJ1-1, with 7 nucleotides matching TRBD1. V dropped 2 bases and J dropped 1; count of bases not matched to a gene: 8. Germline V CDR1 and CDR2: SGDLS, YYNGEE. The CDR3 sequence is 16 residues long. This CDR3 is CASSVDIQGWNTEAFF. CDR3 coding DNA: TGTGCCAGCAGCGTGGACATACAGGGGTGGAACACTGAAGCTTTCTTT.

The genes are TRBV10-3 and TRBJ2-3, with a tentative D call TRBD2 (6 bases). The CDR3 consists of 12 residues. From germline, CDR1 is ENHRY and CDR2 SYGVKD. The ends were cut back, 8 bases at V and 5 bases at J, with 11 bases in the middle. CDR3 coding DNA: TGTGCCATCCTAGGTAGCGGAGATACGCAGTATTTT. Translation: CAILGSGDTQYF.

This sequence joins TRBV7-9 and TRBJ2-1; 9 bases map to TRBD1. The CDR3 runs to 18 residues. V lost 5 bases, J lost 1 base, and 12 bases stayed unmatched. Germline loops: CDR1 SEHNR, CDR2 FQNEAQ (reference sequence). As DNA, the CDR3 is TGTGCCAGCAGCCGCGGGACAGGGTTTTCTCTTTCCTACAATGAGCAGTTCTTC. Translated: CASSRGTGFSLSYNEQFF.

V and J are TRBV4-1 and TRBJ1-2, with D tentatively TRBD1 (5 bases). V was shortened by 3 bases and J by 2 bases, with 16 bases between the two germline ends. Germline V gene lookup returns CDR1 MGHRA and CDR2 YSYEKL. The CDR3 sequence is 16 residues long. The CDR3 loop reads CASSQNLLTANYGYTF. In DNA, the CDR3 is TGCGCCAGCAGCCAGAATCTTTTGACAGCCAACTATGGCTACACCTTC.

The sample holds a few counts of this clonotype. In DNA, the CDR3 is TGTGCCAGCAGTAAAGTGGGACGGGACAGGGTCACCTTC. Its protein product is CASSKVGRDRVTF. The J gene is TRBJ1-2, the V gene TRBV25-1; 9 nucleotides agree with TRBD1. The CDR3 has 13 residues. Germline-derived CDR1 and CDR2 are MGHDK and SYGVNS. Trimming at V came to 5 bases and at J to 13 bases, leaving 11 bases not matched to a gene.

This clonotype was detected only a few times. V and J are TRBV10-3 and TRBJ2-1, with 13 nucleotides matching TRBD2. CDR1 is ENHRY, CDR2 SYGVKD, per germline. The V and J ends lost 6 bases and 7 bases, in that order; junction bases with no gene match: 6. The CDR3 consists of 15 residues. In DNA form, the CDR3 reads TGTGCCATCAGCCAACTAGCGGGGGGGACAAATGAGCAGTTCTTC. Its translation: CAISQLAGGTNEQFF.

The J gene is TRBJ1-6, the V gene TRBV6-5; a weak D match, TRBD1 (5 bases). The CDR3 consists of 15 residues. The germline V and J ends were trimmed by 6 bases and 7 bases, with 16 bases remaining between them. The germline CDR1 and CDR2 sequences are MNHEY and SVGAGI. Written as DNA, the CDR3 is TGTGCCAGCAGACCCCTACAGGCCTGGAATTCACCCCTCCACTTT. This sequence encodes CASRPLQAWNSPLHF.

This sequence joins TRBV12-3 or TRBV12-4 and TRBJ2-7; 9 positions agree with TRBD1. The CDR3 is made up of 14 amino acids. V trimming: 6 bases; J trimming: 5 bases; junction bases outside the gene matches: 8. The CDR3 DNA sequence: TGTGCCAGCAGCGGGACAGGGATGGTCAACGAGCAGTACTTC. Translating gives CASSGTGMVNEQYF.

The chain employs TRBV20-1 and TRBJ1-5; 8 bases align to TRBD1. This CDR3 contains 13 residues. Germline assignment: CDR1 DFQATT and CDR2 SNEGSKA (reference sequence). The ends lost 3 bases at V and 6 bases at J; junction bases unmatched: 4. The CDR3 bases are TGCAGTGCTAGTAAACAGGGGGGTCAGCCCCAGCATTTT. It specifies CSASKQGGQPQHF.

The chain recombines TRBV5-5 with TRBJ2-3; perhaps TRBD1 as D (5 bases). Germline V gene data show CDR1 as SGHKS and CDR2 as YYEKEE (reference sequence). The CDR3 is made up of 15 amino acids. The V end was cut by 0 bases, the J end by 0 bases, with 8 bases between. This CDR3 reads CASSLADSSTDTQYF. The CDR3 nucleotides read TGTGCCAGCAGCTTGGCCGACAGCAGCACAGATACGCAGTATTTT. The complete variable domain, with remaining parts taken from reference TRBV5-5 and TRBJ2-3, reads DAGVTQSPTHLIKTRGQQVTLRCSPISGHKSVSWYQQVLGQGPQFIFQYYEKEERGRGNFPDRFSARQFPNYSSELNVNALLLGDSALYLCASSLADSSTDTQYFGPGTRLTVL.

The chain is built from TRBV3-1 and TRBJ2-3; TRBD1 matches at 7 bases. V lost 5 bases, J lost 0 bases, and 8 bases stayed unmatched. The CDR3 length is 16 residues. Germline lookup yields CDR1 LGHDT and CDR2 YNNKEL (reference sequence). The CDR3 bases are TGTGCCAGCAGCGGGTCCGGGACAGTGAGCACAGATACGCAGTATTTT. It is translated as CASSGSGTVSTDTQYF.

The CDR3 nucleotides are TGTGCCAGCAGTCTCGGACTACCCACAGATACGCAGTATTTT. Residues: CASSLGLPTDTQYF. The chain combines TRBV27 with TRBJ2-3; possibly TRBD2 for D (6 bases). Germline V lookup: CDR1 MNHEY, CDR2 SMNVEV (reference sequence). V was cut by 5 bases and J by 2 bases, with 11 bases left in between. This CDR3 region has 14 residues.

This chain joins TRBV15 and TRBJ2-5, with TRBD2 as a possible D gene (6 bases). Germline V lookup: CDR1 LNHNV, CDR2 YYDKDF (reference sequence). The ends were cut back, 8 bases at V and 2 bases at J, with 15 bases in the middle. The CDR3 covers 14 residues. The CDR3 DNA reads TGTGCCACCGCTACGGGGGACCAACAAGAGACCCAGTACTTC. Its protein product is CATATGDQQETQYF.

This clonotype was observed a few times. The rearrangement links TRBV6-5 to TRBJ2-2, with D perhaps matching TRBD1 (6 bases). CDR1 is MNHEY, CDR2 SVGAGI, per germline. Trimming stripped 4 bases from V and 5 bases from J, with 14 bases between. There are 15 residues in the CDR3. The CDR3 sequence is CASSLITTGTGELFF. CDR3 sequence (DNA): TGTGCCAGCAGTTTAATAACAACAGGGACCGGGGAGCTGTTTTTT.

This clonotype was seen a few times. This sequence joins TRBV4-1 and TRBJ2-1; 7 bases map to TRBD2. With 7 bases clipped from V and 4 bases from J, the junction kept 10 bases outside the gene matches. Per germline, CDR1 MGHRA and CDR2 YSYEKL. The CDR3 runs to 15 residues. CDR3 protein: CASTAVASGYNEQFF. The CDR3 coding sequence is TGCGCCAGCACCGCGGTGGCTAGCGGATACAATGAGCAGTTCTTC.

This chain links TRBV5-6 with TRBJ1-5, with TRBD1 as a possible D gene (6 bases). Between the trimmed V and J ends, which lost 4 bases and 5 bases, there was a span of 13 bases. Germline V lookup: CDR1 SGHDT, CDR2 YYEEEE. The CDR3 is 14 amino acids. CDR3 sequence (DNA): TGTGCCAGCAGCCTAGGGACAAATTATCAGCCCCAGCATTTT. This translates into CASSLGTNYQPQHF.

The chain combines TRBV5-1 with TRBJ2-1; tentatively, D is TRBD2 (5 bases). The CDR3 spans 16 residues. Germline CDR1 is SGHRS and CDR2 is YFSETQ. V was clipped by 0 bases and J by 2 bases, with 12 bases between them. The chain's CDR3 is CASSLGPGSTYNEQFF. The CDR3 DNA reads as TGCGCCAGCAGCTTGGGGCCGGGGAGCACCTACAATGAGCAGTTCTTC.

The gene calls are TRBV6-5 and TRBJ2-4, with TRBD2 as a possible D gene (5 bases). The J call may be mistaken, given a closer DNA end match to TRBJ2-7. The germline CDR1 and CDR2 sequences are MNHEY and SVGAGI. This CDR3 has 12 amino acids. CDR3 region: CASSHMGSEQYF. The CDR3 DNA sequence: TGTGCCAGCAGTCACATGGGGAGCGAGCAGTACTTC.

The table lists this clonotype with a few counts. This chain links TRBV10-3 with TRBJ2-7, with no clear D. There are 13 residues in the CDR3. Germline values: CDR1 ENHRY, CDR2 SYGVKD. V was trimmed by 8 bases and J by 2 bases, leaving 13 bases between them. CDR3 sequence reads: CAIQPAITYEQYF. CDR3 bases: TGTGCCATCCAACCCGCTATTACCTACGAGCAGTACTTC.